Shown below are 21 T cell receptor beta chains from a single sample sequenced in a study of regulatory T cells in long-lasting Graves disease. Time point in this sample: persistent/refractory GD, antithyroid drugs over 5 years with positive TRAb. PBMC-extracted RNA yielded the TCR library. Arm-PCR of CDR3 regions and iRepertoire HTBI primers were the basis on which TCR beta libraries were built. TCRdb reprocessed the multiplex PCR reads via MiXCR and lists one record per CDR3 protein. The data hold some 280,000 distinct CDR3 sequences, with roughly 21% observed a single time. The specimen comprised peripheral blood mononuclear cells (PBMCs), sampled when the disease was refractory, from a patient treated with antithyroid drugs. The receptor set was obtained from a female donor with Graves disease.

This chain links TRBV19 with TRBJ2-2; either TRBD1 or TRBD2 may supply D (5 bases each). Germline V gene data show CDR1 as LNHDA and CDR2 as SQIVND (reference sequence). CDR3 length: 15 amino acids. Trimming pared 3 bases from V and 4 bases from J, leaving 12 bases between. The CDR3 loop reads CASSIRDGLTGELFF. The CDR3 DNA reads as TGTGCCAGTAGTATTCGGGACGGTCTCACCGGGGAGCTGTTTTTT.

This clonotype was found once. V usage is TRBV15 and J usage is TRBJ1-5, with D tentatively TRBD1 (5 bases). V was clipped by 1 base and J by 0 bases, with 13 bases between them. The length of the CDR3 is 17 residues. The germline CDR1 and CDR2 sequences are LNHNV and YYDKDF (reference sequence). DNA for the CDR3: TGTGCCACCAGCAGAGGTCGCAGGGATTATAGCAATCAGCCCCAGCATTTT. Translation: CATSRGRRDYSNQPQHF.

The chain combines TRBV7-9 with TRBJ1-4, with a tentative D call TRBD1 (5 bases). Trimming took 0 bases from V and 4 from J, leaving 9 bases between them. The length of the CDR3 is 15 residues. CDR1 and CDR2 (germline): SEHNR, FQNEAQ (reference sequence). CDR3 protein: CASSLADTFNEKLFF. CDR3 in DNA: TGTGCCAGCAGCTTAGCGGACACTTTTAATGAAAAACTGTTTTTT.

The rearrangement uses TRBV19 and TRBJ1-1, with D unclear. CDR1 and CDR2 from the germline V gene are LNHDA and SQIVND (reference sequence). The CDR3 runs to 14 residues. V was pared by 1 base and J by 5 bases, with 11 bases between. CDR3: CASSIGGGRTEAFF. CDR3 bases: TGTGCCAGTAGTATAGGAGGAGGGCGAACTGAAGCTTTCTTT.

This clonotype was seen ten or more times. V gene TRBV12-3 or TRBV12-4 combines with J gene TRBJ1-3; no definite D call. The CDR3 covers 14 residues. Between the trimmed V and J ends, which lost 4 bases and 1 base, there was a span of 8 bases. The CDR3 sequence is CASSYRGSGNTIYF. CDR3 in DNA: TGTGCCAGCAGTTATCGTGGATCTGGAAACACCATATATTTT.

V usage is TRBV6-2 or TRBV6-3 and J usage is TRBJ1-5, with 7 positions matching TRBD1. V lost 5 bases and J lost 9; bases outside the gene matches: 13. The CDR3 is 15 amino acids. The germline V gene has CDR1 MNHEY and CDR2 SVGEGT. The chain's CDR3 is CASSSQGDGIRPQHF. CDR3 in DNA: TGTGCCAGCAGTAGCCAGGGGGACGGAATCCGGCCCCAGCATTTT.

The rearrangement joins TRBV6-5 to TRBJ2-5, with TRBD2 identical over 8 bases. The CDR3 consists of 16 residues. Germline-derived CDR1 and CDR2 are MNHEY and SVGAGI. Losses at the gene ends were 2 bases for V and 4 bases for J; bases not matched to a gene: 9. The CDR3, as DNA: TGTGCCAGCAGTTACAGTTCCGCGGGAGGTCCAGAGACCCAGTACTTC. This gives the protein CASSYSSAGGPETQYF.

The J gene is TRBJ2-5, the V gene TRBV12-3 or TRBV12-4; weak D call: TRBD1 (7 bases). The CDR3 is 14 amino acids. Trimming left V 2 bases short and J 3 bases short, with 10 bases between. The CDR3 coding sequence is TGTGCCAGCAGTTTATCAGGGGGGAAAGAGACCCAGTACTTC. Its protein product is CASSLSGGKETQYF.

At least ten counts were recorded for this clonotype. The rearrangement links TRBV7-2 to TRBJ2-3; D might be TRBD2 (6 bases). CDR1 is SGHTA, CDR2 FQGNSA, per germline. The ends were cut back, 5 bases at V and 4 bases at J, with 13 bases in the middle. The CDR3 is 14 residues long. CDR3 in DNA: TGTGCCAGCAGCGCCCAGCTAGCGCCAGATACGCAGTATTTT. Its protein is CASSAQLAPDTQYF.

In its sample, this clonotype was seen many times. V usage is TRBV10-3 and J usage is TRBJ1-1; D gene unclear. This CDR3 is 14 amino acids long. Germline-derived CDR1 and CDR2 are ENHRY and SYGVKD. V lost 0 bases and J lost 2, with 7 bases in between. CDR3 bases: TGTGCCATCAGTGAGTCCTCAGCTAACACTGAAGCTTTCTTT. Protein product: CAISESSANTEAFF.

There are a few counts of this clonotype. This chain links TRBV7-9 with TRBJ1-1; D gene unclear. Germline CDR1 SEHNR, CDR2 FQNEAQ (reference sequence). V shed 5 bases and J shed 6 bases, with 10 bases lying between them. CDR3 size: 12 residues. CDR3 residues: CASSTTGSEAFF. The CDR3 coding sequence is TGTGCCAGCAGCACGACGGGCTCTGAAGCTTTCTTT. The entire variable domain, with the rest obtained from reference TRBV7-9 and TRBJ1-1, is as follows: DTGVSQNPRHKITKRGQNVTFRCDPISEHNRLYWYRQTLGQGPEFLTYFQNEAQLEKSRLLSDRFSAERPKGSFSTLEIQRTEQGDSAMYLCASSTTGSEAFFGQGTRLTVV.

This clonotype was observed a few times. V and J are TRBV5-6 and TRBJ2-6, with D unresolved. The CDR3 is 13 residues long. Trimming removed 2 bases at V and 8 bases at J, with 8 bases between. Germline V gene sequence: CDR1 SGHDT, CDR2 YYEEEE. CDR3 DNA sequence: TGTGCCAGCAGCTTTTCAGGTTCCAACGTCCTGACTTTC. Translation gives CASSFSGSNVLTF.

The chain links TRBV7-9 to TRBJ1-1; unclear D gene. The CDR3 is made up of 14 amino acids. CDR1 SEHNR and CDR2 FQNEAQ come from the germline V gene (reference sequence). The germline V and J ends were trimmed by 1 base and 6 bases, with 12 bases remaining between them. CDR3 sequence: CASSLGGNSAEAFF. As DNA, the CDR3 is TGTGCCAGCAGCTTAGGAGGGAATTCTGCTGAAGCTTTCTTT. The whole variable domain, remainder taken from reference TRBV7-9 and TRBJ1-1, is DTGVSQNPRHKITKRGQNVTFRCDPISEHNRLYWYRQTLGQGPEFLTYFQNEAQLEKSRLLSDRFSAERPKGSFSTLEIQRTEQGDSAMYLCASSLGGNSAEAFFGQGTRLTVV.

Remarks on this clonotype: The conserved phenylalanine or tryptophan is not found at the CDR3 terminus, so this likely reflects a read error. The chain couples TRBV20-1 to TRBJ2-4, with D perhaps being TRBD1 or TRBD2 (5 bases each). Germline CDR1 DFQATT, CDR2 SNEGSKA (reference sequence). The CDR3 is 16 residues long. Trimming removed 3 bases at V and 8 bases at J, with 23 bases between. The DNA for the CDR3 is TGCAGTGCTAGTCGTTTCGTACAGGACGGGGTATACATTCAGTACCTC. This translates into CSASRFVQDGVYIQYL.

DNA for the CDR3: TGTGCCAGCTCACCACCGAGCCCAGATACGCAGTATTTT. Its translation is CASSPPSPDTQYF. The rearrangement uses TRBV18 and TRBJ2-3; D remains ambiguous. The CDR3 runs to 13 residues. V gave up 0 bases and J gave up 4 bases, with 5 bases separating them. The germline V gene encodes CDR1 KGHSH and CDR2 LQKENI. The full variable domain, in which reference TRBV18 and TRBJ2-3 provide the parts outside the CDR3, is NAGVMQNPRHLVRRRGQEARLRCSPMKGHSHVYWYRQLPEEGLKFMVYLQKENIIDESGMPKERFSAEFPKEGPSILRIQQVVRGDSAAYFCASSPPSPDTQYFGPGTRLTVL.

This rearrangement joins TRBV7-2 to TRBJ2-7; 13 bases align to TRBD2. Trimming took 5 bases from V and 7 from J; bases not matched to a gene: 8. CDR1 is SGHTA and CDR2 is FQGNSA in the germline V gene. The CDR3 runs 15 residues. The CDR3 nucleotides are TGTGCCAGCAGCCGGGGACTAGCGGGACCTGGGGAGCAGTACTTC. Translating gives CASSRGLAGPGEQYF.

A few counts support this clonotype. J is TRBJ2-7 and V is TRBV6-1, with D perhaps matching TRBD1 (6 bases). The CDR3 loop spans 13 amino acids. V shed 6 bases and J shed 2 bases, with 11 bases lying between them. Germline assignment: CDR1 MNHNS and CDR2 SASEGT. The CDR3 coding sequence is TGTGCCAGCAGGATGGACAGCACCTACGAGCAGTACTTC. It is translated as CASRMDSTYEQYF.

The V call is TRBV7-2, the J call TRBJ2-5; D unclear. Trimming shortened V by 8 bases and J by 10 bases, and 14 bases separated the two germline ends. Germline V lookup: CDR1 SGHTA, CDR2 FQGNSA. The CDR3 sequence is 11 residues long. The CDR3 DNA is TGTGCCAGCTCAGGATTGGGGAACCAGTACTTC. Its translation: CASSGLGNQYF.

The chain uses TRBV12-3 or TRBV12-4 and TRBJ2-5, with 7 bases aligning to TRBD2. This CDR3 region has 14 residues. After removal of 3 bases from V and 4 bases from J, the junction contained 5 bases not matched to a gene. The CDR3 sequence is CASSFSASGETQYF. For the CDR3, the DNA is TGTGCCAGCAGTTTTTCGGCTAGCGGAGAGACCCAGTACTTC.

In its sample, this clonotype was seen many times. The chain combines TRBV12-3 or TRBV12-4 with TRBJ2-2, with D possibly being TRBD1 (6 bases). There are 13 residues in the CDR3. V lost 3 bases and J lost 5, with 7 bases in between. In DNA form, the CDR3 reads TGTGCCAGCAGTTTCCAGGGGACCGGGGAGCTGTTTTTT. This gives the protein CASSFQGTGELFF.

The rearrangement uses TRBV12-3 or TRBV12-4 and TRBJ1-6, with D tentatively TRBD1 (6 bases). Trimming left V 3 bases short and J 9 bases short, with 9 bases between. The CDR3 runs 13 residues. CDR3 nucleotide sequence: TGTGCCAGCAGTTTGGGGGCAGGTTCACCCCTCCACTTT. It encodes CASSLGAGSPLHF.